The present TCR beta chain was sequenced within a study of blood T cell repertoires in COVID-19. Background on the study: Collection of acute and convalescent COVID-19 samples took place in the United States, Italy and Spain.

V gave up 4 bases and J gave up 2 bases, with 7 bases separating them. Looked up from germline, CDR1 is GTSNPN and CDR2 is SVGIG (reference sequence). CDR3 length: 12 residues. Per the original data handling: Using reference gene primer amplification, nucleated cell counts were estimated. Some clones are missing from TCRdb's copy, which holds only in-frame ones; the method was immunoSEQ multiplex PCR. D and trimming were read from the DNA, whereas the V and J calls and clone size are those reported in that table. The table shows over 11,000 clones, with 90% occurring only once. The sequencing sample was made of peripheral blood. J is TRBJ2-3 and V is TRBV30; no firm D call. The receptor comes from a human donor in a cohort sampled during active COVID-19. CDR3 in DNA: TGTGCCTGGACAGGATCCACAGATACGCAGTATTTT. The encoded protein is CAWTGSTDTQYF.